This is a list of T cell receptor beta chains from one sample in a study of T cell responses to AZD1222 COVID-19 vaccine. Clones were sequenced by immunoSEQ multiplex PCR, and TCRdb holds only the in-frame ones, with some missing. This sample has 120,000 to 150,000 clones, with about nine tenths found just once. The sequenced sample was peripheral blood, obtained 28 days after the second AZD1222 dose. The receptors shown here come from an adult who received the AZD1222 COVID-19 vaccine. The CDR3 runs from the conserved cysteine through the conserved F or W. The D gene is left open where the match is weak. A row's size may be missing; if present it is once, few, many or a size class.

clone_size,j_call,v_call,d_call,cdr3_length,cdr3_aa,cdr3_nt
once,TRBJ1-2,TRBV9,-,14,CASRGGRTNYGYTF,TGTGCCAGCAGGGGGGGACGGACTAACTATGGCTACACCTTC
-,TRBJ2-7,TRBV28,TRBD2,15,CASSVTSGSSYEQYF,TGTGCCAGCAGCGTCACTAGCGGAAGCTCCTACGAGCAGTACTTC
-,TRBJ1-1,TRBV3-1/TRBV3-2,-,15,CASSQAAGLNTEAFF,TGTGCCAGCAGCCAAGCCGCAGGCTTGAACACTGAAGCTTTCTTT
-,TRBJ2-2,TRBV6-1,-,13,CASSPLSTGELFF,TGTGCCAGCAGTCCCTTGAGCACCGGGGAGCTGTTTTTT
-,TRBJ2-1,TRBV10-2,TRBD1,15,CASNRGLTGTTEQFF,TGCGCCAGCAACAGGGGGCTAACCGGGACTACTGAGCAGTTCTTC
-,TRBJ2-7,TRBV5-1,-,15,CASRVLTGQPGEQYF,TGCGCCAGCAGGGTATTGACGGGGCAGCCGGGCGAGCAGTACTTC
-,TRBJ2-1,TRBV3-1/TRBV3-2,TRBD1,19,CASSPRAVDRGLSYNEQFF,TGTGCCAGCAGCCCACGAGCAGTGGACAGGGGTCTTTCCTACAATGAGCAGTTCTTC
once,TRBJ2-1,TRBV9,TRBD2,15,CASSVGPAGNNEQFF,TGTGCCAGCAGCGTAGGTCCAGCGGGGAACAATGAGCAGTTCTTC
-,TRBJ2-1,TRBV28,-,15,CASSLFQSSYNEQFF,TGTGCCAGCAGTTTATTCCAGAGCTCCTACAATGAGCAGTTCTTC
once,TRBJ2-6,TRBV5-1,-,16,CASTVTSTPGANVLTF,TGCGCCAGCACCGTTACGTCCACCCCTGGGGCCAACGTCCTGACTTTC
-,TRBJ2-2,TRBV29-1,TRBD2,15,CSVITSGTTTGELFF,TGCAGCGTTATAACTAGCGGGACTACCACCGGGGAGCTGTTTTTT
once,TRBJ2-1,TRBV27,TRBD2,16,CASRPAGTSGTNEQFF,TGTGCCAGCAGACCTGCCGGGACTAGCGGAACCAATGAGCAGTTCTTC
-,TRBJ1-1,TRBV6-5,-,12,CASRESEGEAFF,TGTGCCAGCAGAGAGTCTGAGGGGGAAGCTTTCTTT
-,TRBJ2-2,TRBV7-8,TRBD2,17,CASSFSGSSPTRGELFF,TGTGCCAGCAGCTTTAGCGGGAGTTCCCCTACGCGGGGGGAGCTGTTTTTT
-,TRBJ1-1,TRBV16,-,13,CASGGRLNTEAFF,TGTGCCAGCGGAGGTAGGTTGAACACTGAAGCTTTCTTT
-,TRBJ1-4,TRBV12-3/TRBV12-4,-,12,CASSFGGPVLFF,TGTGCCAGCAGTTTTGGGGGGCCCGTCCTGTTTTTT
-,TRBJ2-7,TRBV2,TRBD2,18,CASSGGGLAGGLVYEQYF,TGTGCCAGCAGTGGTGGGGGACTAGCGGGAGGATTGGTCTACGAGCAGTACTTC
-,TRBJ2-3,TRBV10-3,-,12,CAISLGVDTQYF,TGTGCCATCAGCCTAGGGGTGGATACGCAGTATTTT
-,TRBJ2-3,TRBV7-3,TRBD1,15,CASSQVSGGGDTQYF,TGTGCCAGCAGCCAGGTGTCAGGGGGCGGCGATACGCAGTATTTT
-,TRBJ2-7,TRBV7-6,TRBD1,14,CASSSGTGLVEQYF,TGTGCCAGCAGCTCCGGGACAGGGTTGGTCGAGCAGTACTTC
-,TRBJ2-1,TRBV6-2/TRBV6-3,TRBD2,15,CASSTGTSGFNEQFF,TGTGCCAGCAGTACCGGGACTAGCGGGTTCAATGAGCAGTTCTTC
-,TRBJ1-2,TRBV28,TRBD1,15,CASSLLGRDSYGYTF,TGTGCCAGCAGTTTATTGGGGCGGGACAGCTATGGCTACACCTTC
-,TRBJ1-1,TRBV15,-,14,CATSVRTLNTEAFF,TGTGCCACCAGCGTAAGGACACTGAACACTGAAGCTTTCTTT
-,TRBJ2-5,TRBV5-1,-,13,CASSRAEQETQYF,TGCGCCAGCAGTAGGGCAGAGCAAGAGACCCAGTACTTC
-,TRBJ1-1,TRBV6-6,-,16,CASSSLLDPGSTEAFF,TGTGCCAGCAGTTCTCTTTTAGACCCAGGGAGCACTGAAGCTTTCTTT
-,TRBJ2-6,TRBV6-2/TRBV6-3,-,17,CASSYRTASSGANVLTF,TGTGCCAGCAGTTACAGGACAGCTAGCTCTGGGGCCAACGTCCTGACTTTC
-,TRBJ1-1,TRBV30,-,14,CAWSGTGRHTEAFF,TGTGCCTGGAGCGGCACAGGGAGGCACACTGAAGCTTTCTTT
-,TRBJ1-1,TRBV28,-,15,CASNGLGYGQTEAFF,TGTGCCAGCAACGGACTAGGGTATGGGCAAACTGAAGCTTTCTTT
-,TRBJ2-7,TRBV29-1,TRBD1,13,CSVETGQGYEQYF,TGCAGCGTTGAGACGGGACAGGGTTACGAGCAGTACTTC
-,TRBJ2-3,TRBV28,TRBD1,16,CASSGQGAVGTDTQYF,TGTGCCAGCAGCGGACAGGGGGCGGTGGGCACAGATACGCAGTATTTT
-,TRBJ2-7,TRBV10-2,TRBD2,15,CASSWGLAGNYEQYF,TGCGCCAGCAGTTGGGGACTAGCGGGAAATTACGAGCAGTACTTC
once,TRBJ1-5,TRBV28,-,15,CASSPGANSNQPQHF,TGTGCCAGCAGTCCCGGTGCGAATAGCAATCAGCCCCAGCATTTT
many,TRBJ2-1,TRBV4-3,TRBD2,17,CASSQDQASGAYNEQFF,TGCGCCAGCAGCCAAGATCAGGCTAGCGGGGCATACAATGAGCAGTTCTTC
-,TRBJ1-4,TRBV7-8,-,15,CASSLEGPRGEKLFF,TGTGCCAGCAGCTTAGAAGGACCCCGGGGTGAAAAACTGTTTTTT
-,TRBJ1-2,TRBV18,-,13,CASSRDLNYGYTF,TGTGCCAGCTCCCGGGACCTTAACTATGGCTACACCTTC
-,TRBJ2-2,TRBV7-6,-,13,CASSLSPTGELFF,TGTGCCAGCAGCTTATCTCCCACCGGGGAGCTGTTTTTT
-,TRBJ2-1,TRBV27,-,13,CASSSSSYNEQFF,TGTGCCAGCAGTTCAAGCTCCTACAATGAGCAGTTCTTC
once,TRBJ2-1,TRBV11-3,-,17,CASSLDLGGVSQNEQFF,TGTGCCAGCAGCCTAGATTTAGGGGGAGTATCCCAAAATGAGCAGTTCTTC
-,TRBJ1-2,TRBV6-5,-,12,CASRHYRIGYTF,TGTGCCAGCAGGCACTACAGGATTGGCTACACCTTC
-,TRBJ1-1,TRBV28,-,13,CASRLNTRDGAFF,TGTGCCAGCAGGCTGAATACGAGGGATGGGGCTTTCTTT
-,TRBJ2-3,TRBV7-8,TRBD2,16,CASSFRTSGSGDTQYF,TGTGCCAGCAGCTTCCGGACTAGCGGGAGTGGAGATACGCAGTATTTT
-,TRBJ2-3,TRBV19,-,16,CASSTQLGKTADTQYF,TGTGCCAGTAGCACTCAATTGGGAAAGACTGCGGATACGCAGTATTTT
-,TRBJ2-1,TRBV20-1,-,10,CSARDREQFF,TGCAGTGCTAGAGATCGTGAGCAGTTCTTC
-,TRBJ2-4,TRBV5-1,TRBD1,16,CASSRLGDRGFNIQYF,TGCGCCAGCAGCCGATTAGGGGACAGGGGGTTCAACATTCAGTACTTC
-,TRBJ2-3,TRBV18,-,14,CASSPGINTDTQYF,TGTGCCAGCTCACCAGGGATCAACACAGATACGCAGTATTTT